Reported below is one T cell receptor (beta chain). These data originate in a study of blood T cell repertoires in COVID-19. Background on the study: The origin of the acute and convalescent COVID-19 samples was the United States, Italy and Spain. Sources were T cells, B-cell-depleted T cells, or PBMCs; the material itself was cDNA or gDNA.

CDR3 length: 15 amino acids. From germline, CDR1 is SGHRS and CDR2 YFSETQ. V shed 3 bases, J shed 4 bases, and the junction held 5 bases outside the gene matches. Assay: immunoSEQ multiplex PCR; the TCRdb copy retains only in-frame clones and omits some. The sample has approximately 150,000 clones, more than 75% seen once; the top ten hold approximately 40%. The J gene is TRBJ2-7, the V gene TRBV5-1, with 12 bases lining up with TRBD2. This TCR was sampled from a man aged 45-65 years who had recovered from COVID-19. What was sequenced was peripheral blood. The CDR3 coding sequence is TGCGCCAGCAGCTCTACTAGCGGGGGGTTTTACGAGCAGTACTTC. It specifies CASSSTSGGFYEQYF.